The entry below gives a single T cell receptor beta chain sequence along with its context. The data belong to a study of shared clonotypes between healthy human individuals. Study-wide context: Aged between 18 and 49, the donors were a couple of women and three men.

As handled by the study authors: Sequence data from immunoSEQ were junction-only and lacked quality scores; consequently, filtering differed. Sequenced by immunoSEQ multiplex PCR; TCRdb stores in-frame clones only, minus some. V and J calls and clone size are given by that table; D and trimming were obtained from the DNA. Of approximately 470,000 clones listed, over 70% are singletons. Sequencing was performed on PBMCs. This clonotype originated in a woman aged 40-49 years in good health. Some clones in this sample may be carry-over from other donors' samples.

CDR3 residues: CASSVMAGGGDNEQFF. CDR3 nucleotides: TGTGCCAGCAGCGTCATGGCGGGAGGCGGGGACAATGAGCAGTTCTTC. The genes are TRBV7-6 and TRBJ2-1, with 8 bases identical to TRBD2. The J segment lost 5 bases and the V segment lost 5 bases, leaving 11 bases of the junction unmatched. The CDR3 is 16 residues long. Germline V gene data show CDR1 as SGHVS and CDR2 as FNYEAQ.